Presented here are 28 T cell receptor beta chains from one specimen sequenced in a study of blood T cell repertoires in COVID-19. Method: immunoSEQ multiplex PCR; TCRdb's copy keeps in-frame clones and lacks some. This sample has fewer than 95,000 clones, with about 89% found just once. Sequencing was carried out using peripheral blood. These receptors all come from a middle-aged man with acute or convalescent COVID-19.

The V and J genes are TRBV5-1 and TRBJ1-4; D is ambiguous. CDR1 SGHRS and CDR2 YFSETQ come from the germline V gene. This CDR3 has 13 amino acids. Trimming left V 0 bases short and J 7 bases short, with 7 bases between. CDR3: CASSLGGGEKLFF. The CDR3, as DNA: TGCGCCAGCAGCTTGGGCGGTGGTGAAAAACTGTTTTTT.

The rearrangement uses TRBV21-1 and TRBJ1-3; TRBD1 is taken as the D call from the table, unchecked against the DNA. TRBV21-1 is designated a pseudogene. The CDR3 extends over 15 amino acids. CDR3 protein: CASSPGQGSGNTIYF. As DNA, the CDR3 is TGTGCCAGCAGCCCGGGACAGGGGTCGGGAAACACCATATATTTT.

V gene TRBV6-1 combines with J gene TRBJ1-1; a possible D gene is TRBD1 (5 bases). The V and J ends lost 3 bases and 0 bases respectively, with 8 bases between them. In germline, CDR1 is MNHNS, CDR2 SASEGT. The CDR3 totals 14 residues. CDR3 loop: CASSDNRMNTEAFF. DNA for the CDR3: TGTGCCAGCAGTGACAACAGGATGAACACTGAAGCTTTCTTT.

V gene TRBV30 combines with J gene TRBJ1-5; TRBD1 aligns across 9 bases. The CDR3 has 14 amino acids. V lost 1 base and J lost 6; bases outside the gene matches: 4. The germline CDR1 and CDR2 sequences are GTSNPN and SVGIG (reference sequence). DNA of the CDR3: TGTGCCTGGAGTGGAACACAGGGGGCTCAGCCCCAGCATTTT. Translating gives CAWSGTQGAQPQHF. Full variable domain (rest looked up from reference TRBV30 and TRBJ1-5): SQTIHQWPATLVQPVGSPLSLECTVEGTSNPNLYWYRQAAGRGLQLLFYSVGIGQISSEVPQNLSASRPQDRQFILSSKKLLLSDSGFYLCAWSGTQGAQPQHFGDGTRLSIL.

The CDR3 DNA follows: TGTGCCTGGGGGTCTAGCGGTACGCAGTATTTT. It encodes CAWGSSGTQYF. The chain recombines TRBV30 with TRBJ2-3; 7 bases match TRBD2. After removal of 5 bases from V and 8 bases from J, the junction contained 4 bases not matched to a gene. The CDR3 contains 11 residues. Germline CDR1 reads GTSNPN; CDR2 reads SVGIG (reference sequence).

The genes are TRBV12-3 or TRBV12-4 and TRBJ1-6; D is uncertain. Trimming pared 3 bases from V and 7 bases from J, leaving 7 bases between. CDR3 length: 13 amino acids. CDR3 protein: CASSFDGNSPLHF. CDR3 nucleotide sequence: TGTGCCAGCAGTTTCGACGGGAATTCACCCCTCCACTTT.

The chain carries TRBV4-1 and TRBJ2-1; D possibly corresponds to TRBD1 (6 bases). Germline CDR1 reads MGHRA; CDR2 reads YSYEKL. The germline V and J ends were trimmed by 2 bases and 7 bases, with 9 bases remaining between them. This CDR3 is built from 13 residues. The CDR3 sequence is CASSQTGWNEQFF. DNA of the CDR3: TGCGCCAGCAGCCAAACAGGGTGGAATGAGCAGTTCTTC.

The CDR3, as DNA: TGCAGCGTTGGGGTAGCGCCCAGCTCCTACAATGAGCAGTTCTTC. This gives the protein CSVGVAPSSYNEQFF. The gene calls are TRBV29-1 and TRBJ2-1; maybe TRBD2 (5 bases). The CDR3 length is 15 residues. Germline CDR1 reads SQVTM; CDR2 reads ANQGSEA. Trimming stripped 4 bases from V and 0 bases from J, with 13 bases between.

Here the CDR3 DNA reads TGTGCCAGTTCCTCAGGGGGCAGTGACTATGGCTACACCTTC. This encodes CASSSGGSDYGYTF. The chain links TRBV28 to TRBJ1-2, with 8 bases fitting TRBD1. Germline V gene lookup returns CDR1 MDHEN and CDR2 SYDVKM. The V segment lost 9 bases and the J segment 3 bases; nucleotides outside the gene matches: 9. The CDR3 covers 14 residues.

The chain recombines TRBV27 with TRBJ1-1; perhaps TRBD1 as D (5 bases). The CDR3 runs 14 residues. The germline V gene has CDR1 MNHEY and CDR2 SMNVEV (reference sequence). The germline V and J ends were trimmed by 5 bases and 4 bases, with 14 bases remaining between them. CDR3 in amino acids: CASSPLGGGTEAFF. The CDR3 coding sequence is TGTGCCAGCAGTCCCCTCGGCGGGGGCACTGAAGCTTTCTTT.

The chain uses TRBV25-1 and TRBJ1-1; 7 nucleotides line up with TRBD1. CDR1 MGHDK and CDR2 SYGVNS come from the germline V gene. The CDR3 consists of 12 residues. V dropped 4 bases and J dropped 6; count of bases not matched to a gene: 2. CDR3: CASSVGGPEAFF. CDR3 DNA: TGTGCCAGCAGTGTAGGGGGCCCTGAAGCTTTCTTT. Together with reference TRBV25-1 and TRBJ1-1, the CDR3 gives the full variable domain: EADIYQTPRYLVIGTGKKITLECSQTMGHDKMYWYQQDPGMELHLIHYSYGVNSTEKGDLSSESTVSRIRTEHFPLTLESARPSHTSQYLCASSVGGPEAFFGQGTRLTVV.

V and J are TRBV3-1 (or the pseudogene TRBV3-2) and TRBJ1-6, with 10 nucleotides matching TRBD1. The CDR3 is 16 residues long. CDR1 and CDR2 (germline): LGHDT, YNNKEL (reference sequence). The V and J ends lost 2 bases and 6 bases, in that order; junction bases with no gene match: 4. In nucleotides, the CDR3 is TGTGCCAGCAGCCAATGGACAGGGGGAAGTAATTCACCCCTCCACTTT. This translates into CASSQWTGGSNSPLHF.

This chain connects TRBV7-9 to TRBJ2-5; 9 bases map to TRBD1. The length of the CDR3 is 16 residues. The ends lost 5 bases at V and 1 base at J; junction bases unmatched: 8. CDR1 is SEHNR and CDR2 is FQNEAQ in the germline V gene (reference sequence). This CDR3 is CASSPPGTGFQETQYF. The CDR3 region has the DNA TGTGCCAGCAGCCCCCCCGGGACAGGGTTCCAAGAGACCCAGTACTTC.

About this clone: The sample contains more than one DNA sequence encoding this CDR3. The chain carries TRBV9 and TRBJ1-1; the D gene is possibly TRBD1 (5 bases). This CDR3 has 13 residues. CDR1 is SGDLS and CDR2 is YYNGEE in the germline V gene. Trimming removed 0 bases at V and 3 bases at J, with 6 bases between. Written as DNA, the CDR3 is TGTGCCAGCAGCGTAGCGGGGGACACTGAAGCTTTCTTT. Translated: CASSVAGDTEAFF.

The V call is TRBV7-8, the J call TRBJ1-1; 7 nucleotides agree with TRBD1. This CDR3 spans 17 amino acids. The junction had 15 bases not matched to a gene; V was cut back by 4 bases and J by 4 bases. The germline gives CDR1 SGHVS, CDR2 FQNEAQ. CDR3 amino acids: CASSWRQGRRGGTEAFF. The CDR3 region has the DNA TGTGCCAGCAGCTGGAGACAGGGTCGTAGAGGTGGCACTGAAGCTTTCTTT.

The rearrangement joins TRBV19 to TRBJ2-2; 8 nucleotides line up with TRBD1. V dropped 3 bases and J dropped 6; count of bases not matched to a gene: 9. CDR3 length: 16 amino acids. Germline CDR1 reads LNHDA; CDR2 reads SQIVND (reference sequence). CDR3 region: CASSIWTGTSPGELFF. DNA of the CDR3: TGTGCCAGTAGTATCTGGACAGGGACAAGCCCCGGGGAGCTGTTTTTT.

The chain carries TRBV19 and TRBJ1-2, with D tentatively TRBD1 (5 bases). Germline CDR1 reads LNHDA; CDR2 reads SQIVND (reference sequence). Trimming shortened V by 4 bases and J by 3 bases, and 9 bases separated the two germline ends. The CDR3 has 13 amino acids. CDR3 DNA sequence: TGTGCCAGTAGTACGCAGGGATACTATGGCTACACCTTC. Amino acids: CASSTQGYYGYTF.

V and J are TRBV19 and TRBJ1-5; D is possibly TRBD1 (6 bases). Looked up from germline, CDR1 is LNHDA and CDR2 is SQIVND (reference sequence). V was clipped by 10 bases and J by 7 bases, with 20 bases between them. The CDR3 consists of 14 residues. CDR3 DNA sequence: TGTGCCACACACCGGGACATAGAAGGGCAGCCCCAGCATTTT. This encodes CATHRDIEGQPQHF.

This clone was seen once. V and J are TRBV19 and TRBJ1-5; no definite D call. V was pared by 3 bases and J by 4 bases, with 10 bases between. Germline assignment: CDR1 LNHDA and CDR2 SQIVND (reference sequence). There are 14 residues in the CDR3. CDR3 region: CASSIRRSNQPQHF. DNA of the CDR3: TGTGCCAGTAGTATTCGCAGATCGAATCAGCCCCAGCATTTT.

J is TRBJ1-2 and V is TRBV2; TRBD1 aligns across 11 bases. CDR1 is SNHLY and CDR2 is FYNNEI in the germline V gene. The CDR3 has 15 amino acids. Trimming removed 5 bases from V and 4 bases from J; junction bases left unmatched: 6. The CDR3 is CASSRDRGSVYGYTF. The CDR3 nucleotides read TGTGCCAGCAGTCGGGACAGGGGGTCCGTCTATGGCTACACCTTC.

In its sample, this clone was seen a few times. The CDR3 region is CASSLDTGKGETQYF. CDR3 bases: TGTGCCAGCAGCTTAGATACAGGGAAGGGGGAGACCCAGTACTTC. The chain links TRBV11-2 to TRBJ2-5; possibly TRBD1 for D (6 bases). The CDR3 covers 15 residues. Trimming shortened V by 0 bases and J by 5 bases, and 13 bases separated the two germline ends. CDR1 is SGHAT, CDR2 FQNNGV, per germline.

The chain uses TRBV3-1 (or the pseudogene TRBV3-2) and TRBJ2-1; 11 bases line up with TRBD2. The CDR3 runs to 15 residues. The J segment lost 6 bases and the V segment lost 5 bases, leaving 6 bases of the junction unmatched. Germline CDR1 reads LGHDT; CDR2 reads YNNKEL (reference sequence). The CDR3 region is CASSALAGGRNEQFF. CDR3 bases: TGTGCCAGCAGCGCCCTAGCGGGGGGCCGCAATGAGCAGTTCTTC.

CDR3 loop: CASSLGAGIDSPLHF. The CDR3 DNA sequence: TGTGCCAGCAGCTTAGGTGCGGGTATCGATTCACCCCTCCACTTT. The chain uses TRBV7-6 and TRBJ1-6, with D unclear. The CDR3 contains 15 residues. Trimming stripped 1 base from V and 8 bases from J, with 12 bases between. Germline-derived CDR1 and CDR2 are SGHVS and FNYEAQ.

This rearrangement joins TRBV11-2 to TRBJ1-5; D ambiguous. The ends were cut back, 1 base at V and 3 bases at J, with 4 bases in the middle. Germline V gives CDR1 SGHAT, CDR2 FQNNGV. This CDR3 is 13 amino acids long. The DNA for the CDR3 is TGTGCCAGCAGCTTAGTTTACAATCAGCCCCAGCATTTT. This gives the protein CASSLVYNQPQHF.

This clone was observed a single time. CDR3 amino acids: CSVSQGPNQPQHF. The CDR3 DNA follows: TGCAGCGTTTCACAGGGACCTAATCAGCCCCAGCATTTT. V is TRBV29-1 and J is TRBJ1-5, with D possibly TRBD1 on 6 matching bases. This CDR3 has 13 residues. V gave up 5 bases and J gave up 4 bases, with 12 bases separating them. Germline V gives CDR1 SQVTM, CDR2 ANQGSEA.

The rearrangement links TRBV30 to TRBJ1-5; 9 nucleotides align to TRBD1. The CDR3 is made up of 14 amino acids. V trimming: 1 base; J trimming: 6 bases; junction bases outside the gene matches: 4. The V gene's germline CDR1 is GTSNPN and CDR2 SVGIG (reference sequence). The CDR3 DNA sequence: TGTGCCTGGAGTGGAACAGGGGGCACTCAGCCCCAGCATTTT. Translation gives CAWSGTGGTQPQHF.

This chain links TRBV7-8 with TRBJ2-1, with D possibly being TRBD2 (5 bases). V lost 9 bases to trimming and J lost 2 bases, with 14 bases between them. CDR3 length: 14 amino acids. Looked up from germline, CDR1 is SGHVS and CDR2 is FQNEAQ. CDR3 sequence: CASAGISPYNEQFF. DNA for the CDR3: TGTGCCAGTGCCGGGATCTCCCCCTACAATGAGCAGTTCTTC.

The chain is built from TRBV4-1 and TRBJ2-5, with 8 bases lining up with TRBD2. The CDR3 covers 15 residues. Trimming at V came to 0 bases and at J to 4 bases, leaving 4 bases not matched to a gene. Germline lookup yields CDR1 MGHRA and CDR2 YSYEKL. The CDR3 sequence: CASSQDSAGGETQYF. Here the CDR3 DNA reads TGCGCCAGCAGCCAAGATTCCGCGGGGGGAGAGACCCAGTACTTC.